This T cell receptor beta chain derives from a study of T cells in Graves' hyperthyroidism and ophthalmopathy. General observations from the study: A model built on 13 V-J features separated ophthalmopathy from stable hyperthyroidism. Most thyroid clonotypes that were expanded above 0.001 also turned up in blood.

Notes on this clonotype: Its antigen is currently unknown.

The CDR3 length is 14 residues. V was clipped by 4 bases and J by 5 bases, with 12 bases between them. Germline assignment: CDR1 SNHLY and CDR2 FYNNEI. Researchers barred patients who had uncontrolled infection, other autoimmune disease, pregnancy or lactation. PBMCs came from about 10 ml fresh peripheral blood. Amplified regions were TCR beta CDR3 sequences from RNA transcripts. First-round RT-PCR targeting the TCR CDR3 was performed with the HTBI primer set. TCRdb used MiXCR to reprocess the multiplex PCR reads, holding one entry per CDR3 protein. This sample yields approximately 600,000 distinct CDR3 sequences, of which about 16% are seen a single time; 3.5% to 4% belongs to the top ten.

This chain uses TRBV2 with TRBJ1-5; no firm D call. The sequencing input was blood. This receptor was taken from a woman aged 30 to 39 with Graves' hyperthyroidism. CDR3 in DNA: TGTGCCAGCAGTGGACGCCGACGGGATCAGCCCCAGCATTTT. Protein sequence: CASSGRRRDQPQHF.